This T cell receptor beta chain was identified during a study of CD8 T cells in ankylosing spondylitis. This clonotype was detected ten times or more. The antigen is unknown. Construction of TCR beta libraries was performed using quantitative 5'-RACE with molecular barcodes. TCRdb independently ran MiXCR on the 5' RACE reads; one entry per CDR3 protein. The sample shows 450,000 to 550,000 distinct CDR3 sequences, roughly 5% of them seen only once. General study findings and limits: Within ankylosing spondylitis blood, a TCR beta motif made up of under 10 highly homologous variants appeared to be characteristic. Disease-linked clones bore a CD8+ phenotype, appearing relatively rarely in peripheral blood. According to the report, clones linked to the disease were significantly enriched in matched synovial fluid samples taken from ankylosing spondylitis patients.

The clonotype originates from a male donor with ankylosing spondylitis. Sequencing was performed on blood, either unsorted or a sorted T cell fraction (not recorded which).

CDR3 sequence: CAIRTTGPSGANVLTF. In DNA, the CDR3 is TGTGCCATCAGAACCACCGGACCCTCTGGGGCCAACGTCCTGACTTTC. V usage is TRBV10-3 and J usage is TRBJ2-6; D is unresolved. Looked up from germline, CDR1 is ENHRY and CDR2 is SYGVKD. The CDR3 consists of 16 residues. V shed 6 bases and J shed 0 bases, with 12 bases lying between them.